This entry describes one T cell receptor (beta chain). The data derive from a study of blood T cell repertoires in COVID-19. Sequencing used immunoSEQ multiplex PCR; TCRdb keeps in-frame clones, though not all of them. In the table there are approximately 100,000 clones, around four fifths of which are singletons. The CDR3 consists of 14 residues. Looked up from germline, CDR1 is MDHEN and CDR2 is SYDVKM. The V end was cut by 8 bases, the J end by 4 bases, with 17 bases between. Sample: peripheral blood. This clonotype was obtained from a man in his sixties or seventies with acute or convalescent COVID-19. The V call is TRBV28, the J call TRBJ1-1, with D maybe TRBD1 (6 bases). This CDR3 reads CASPGRGSATEAFF. The CDR3 coding sequence is TGTGCCAGCCCTGGGAGGGGGTCTGCCACTGAAGCTTTCTTT.